This TCR beta chain was recorded in a study of T cells in Graves' hyperthyroidism and ophthalmopathy (dated by TCRdb to between 2017 and 2020). General notes on the study: Peripheral blood was collected at initial diagnosis, before any treatment. In over five Graves' hyperthyroidism patients, the study also compared T-cell repertoires from thyroid tissue with T-cell repertoires from blood. According to the paper, TCR Vbeta CDR3 sequencing was carried out on over 130 peripheral blood samples, which came from under 50 ophthalmopathy, approximately 78 hyperthyroidism and approximately 17 progressor patients. Prospective prediction of ophthalmopathy was tested in an independent validation cohort of approximately 19 hyperthyroidism patients and some 17 patients who later progressed to ophthalmopathy. After sampling, hyperthyroidism patients received methimazole starting at 30 mg daily, and ophthalmopathy patients received high-dose intravenous methylprednisolone. For training and testing, the approximately 92 patients in the discovery cohort were randomly divided in a 7:3 ratio. To identify distinguishing TCR V-J signatures, a discovery cohort of 100 or so patients was used, comprising fewer than 45 with Graves' ophthalmopathy and 55 to 65 with stable Graves' hyperthyroidism.

Ophthalmopathy patients had moderately to severely active disease, with a Clinical Activity Score of 3 or more, a NOSPECS grade of 4 or more, and a disease duration of less than 3 months. The study excluded patients with uncontrolled infections, other autoimmune diseases, pregnancy or lactation. Diagnoses were based on clinical symptoms, serum thyroxine and TRAb, thyroid ultrasound and orbital computed tomography. PBMCs were isolated from approximately 10 ml of fresh peripheral blood by Ficoll-Paque density gradient centrifugation. Total RNA was extracted using Trizol reagent, and RNA quality was assessed on an Agilent 2100 Bioanalyzer. The CDR3 goes from the cysteine to the phenylalanine over 15 residues. The DNA shown is the 45-base CDR3, in frame from base 1. Reading the germline V gene gives CDR1 KGHSH and CDR2 LQKENI. Trimming at the junction amounts to 1 base on V and 2 bases on J, and the germline ends lie 8 bases apart.

Results the study describes overall, beyond this receptor: Most expanded thyroid clonotypes (frequency above 0.001) were also found in blood, which suggests that blood repertoires may mirror thyroid immune responses. A model built on a 13 V-J signature distinguished ophthalmopathy from stable hyperthyroidism, reaching about 88% sensitivity and approximately 81% specificity in cross-validation and 80%/75% in testing. No statistical method was used to fix the sample size in advance, and group allocation was not hidden from the investigators. In validation, the model predicted progression to ophthalmopathy with just under 71% sensitivity and approximately 72% specificity, a median of about 6.7 months before onset.

This clonotype has a handful of counts. The antigen this receptor binds is unknown. The sample holds no much larger clone one base away, and base qualities are not on file. The TCR beta CDR3 regions were amplified from RNA transcripts. For the first round of RT-PCR on the TCR CDR3, the HTBI primer set was used together with the Qiagen OneStep RT-PCR kit. A second multiplex PCR round built the libraries, followed by size selection and purification. The libraries were sequenced on an Illumina HiSeq2000 using paired-end 100 bp reads. Per the original workflow: SOAPnuke was used to process the raw data, removing reads that contained adapters or uncalled bases, had a mean Phred below 15, or lacked an exact match to the constant primer or identifier. COPE v1.2.5 was used to merge high-quality paired reads, and clonotypes were defined as unique nucleotide sequences. MiTCR v1.1 was used to align clonotypes to the IMGT TRBV, TRBD and TRBJ reference segments. Only V-J combinations with frequency above 0.0001, covering 99.2% of repertoires, were analysed. A TCS score was defined as the ratio of F50 (clonal expansion) to E x V (chaos), with BLOSUM62-based TCRdist applied between CDR3 peptides within each V-J. Welch's t-statistics and random forest reduced 500 to 550 V-J features to fewer than 15, which were used in a naive Bayes classifier (R e1071). Through fastp at Q25 and MiXCR, TCRdb rebuilt clones from the public reads, retaining in-frame beta chains. Rows are combined by CDR3 protein, so each entry shows the most common genes and DNA. TCRdb, not the authors, supplied the V and J calls. The sample contains around 370,000 distinct CDR3 sequences, less than 20% of them found a single time. In total, the top ten clones hold 40% of the sample.

The origin of this receptor is a man aged 18-30 years with Graves' ophthalmopathy. The chain joins TRBV18 to TRBJ2-2; the D gene assignment is ambiguous. The material sequenced was blood. The CDR3 is CASSPLQSNTGELFF. The nucleotide sequence reads as follows: TGTGCCAGCTCACCACTACAGAGCAACACCGGGGAGCTGTTTTTT.